One sample yielded the 28 T cell receptor beta chains listed below, sequenced in a study of cytomegalovirus exposure and HLA in healthy donors. PCR employed 60 Vbeta and 13 Jbeta primers. Sequencing was performed with immunoSEQ multiplex PCR; in TCRdb, only in-frame clones are kept and a portion is missing. Among roughly 200,000 clones, roughly 84% were seen once, and the ten largest hold roughly 0.71%. Sequencing used PBMCs. Receptors were obtained from a boy between 2 and 10 years old in good health and CMV-seronegative.

The chain joins TRBV11-2 to TRBJ1-2; D is perhaps TRBD1 (6 bases). Per germline, CDR1 SGHAT and CDR2 FQNNGV. Trimming shortened V by 4 bases and J by 6 bases, and 9 bases separated the two germline ends. The CDR3 extends over 12 amino acids. The CDR3 region has the DNA TGTGCCAGCAGCTGGACAGCTGATGGCTACACCTTC. Translating gives CASSWTADGYTF.

The CDR3 DNA follows: TGTGCCACCAGCAGAGATCAGGGGGCTGGAAACACCATATATTTT. This gives the protein CATSRDQGAGNTIYF. The rearrangement uses TRBV15 and TRBJ1-3, with 7 nucleotides matching TRBD1. With V trimmed by 0 bases and J by 2 bases, 1 base remained unmatched. This CDR3 has 15 residues. Germline V CDR1 and CDR2: LNHNV, YYDKDF (reference sequence).

The chain has TRBV4-1 and TRBJ2-3, with 8 bases that match TRBD1. The V gene end was trimmed by 2 bases and the J gene end by 6 bases; junction bases not matched to a gene: 7. Looked up from germline, CDR1 is MGHRA and CDR2 is YSYEKL. The length of the CDR3 is 15 residues. DNA for the CDR3: TGCGCCAGCAGCCAAAGACAGGGGATAAGGGATACGCAGTATTTT. It yields the protein CASSQRQGIRDTQYF.

A few counts support this clone. The chain links TRBV5-1 to TRBJ2-1; perhaps TRBD2 as D (5 bases). Germline CDR1 is SGHRS and CDR2 is YFSETQ. This CDR3 is 15 amino acids long. The V and J ends lost 4 bases and 3 bases respectively, with 14 bases between them. The CDR3 DNA sequence: TGCGCCAGCAGCCTACCCGGGGATTACTACAATGAGCAGTTCTTC. It specifies CASSLPGDYYNEQFF.

This rearrangement joins TRBV7-6 to TRBJ2-7, with TRBD2 identical over 8 bases. V shed 5 bases, J shed 5 bases, and the junction held 8 bases outside the gene matches. The CDR3 runs to 14 residues. Germline V gene sequence: CDR1 SGHVS, CDR2 FNYEAQ. The CDR3 region is CASSLTSGGHEQYF. As DNA, the CDR3 is TGTGCCAGCAGCCTTACTAGCGGTGGACACGAGCAGTACTTC.

This CDR3 is CASSPTGNTEAFF. For the CDR3, the DNA is TGTGCCAGCAGCCCAACGGGGAACACTGAAGCTTTCTTT. The chain combines TRBV6-5 with TRBJ1-1; D not certain. The CDR3 spans 13 residues. V lost 6 bases to trimming and J lost 1 base, with 9 bases between them. CDR1 is MNHEY, CDR2 SVGAGI, per germline.

The CDR3 DNA sequence: TGTGCCAGCAGCTTAGCGAGCACGAGTTCAGATACGCAGTATTTT. Translating gives CASSLASTSSDTQYF. The rearrangement uses TRBV11-2 and TRBJ2-3; no firm D call. The V and J ends lost 1 base and 4 bases respectively, with 12 bases between them. The CDR3 has 15 residues. Germline values: CDR1 SGHAT, CDR2 FQNNGV.

A single count supports this clone. This chain connects TRBV7-2 to TRBJ2-5; TRBD1 matches 7 bases. The ends lost 5 bases at V and 5 bases at J; junction bases unmatched: 8. This CDR3 contains 14 residues. Germline V CDR1 and CDR2: SGHTA, FQGNSA. The CDR3 region is CASSKQGNGETQYF. The CDR3 nucleotides read TGTGCCAGCAGCAAACAGGGGAATGGGGAGACCCAGTACTTC.

The V call is TRBV18, the J call TRBJ2-7; 10 positions agree with TRBD1. V was clipped by 6 bases and J by 6 bases; unmatched bases: 14. This CDR3 is built from 16 residues. Germline CDR1 reads KGHSH; CDR2 reads LQKENI. As DNA, the CDR3 is TGTGCCAGCTCCCCCAGTTTTTCGGGACAGGGGACCGAGCAGTACTTC. Protein product: CASSPSFSGQGTEQYF.

This chain connects TRBV7-2 to TRBJ1-5; D is unresolved. CDR1 and CDR2 from the germline V gene are SGHTA and FQGNSA. The ends were cut back, 1 base at V and 5 bases at J, with 12 bases in the middle. The CDR3 extends over 15 amino acids. Here the CDR3 DNA reads TGTGCCAGCAGCTTAGTTCCCGGTAATCATCAGCCCCAGCATTTT. It is translated as CASSLVPGNHQPQHF.

V usage is TRBV7-3 and J usage is TRBJ2-6; D call uncertain. The CDR3 contains 16 residues. Deletions cut 6 bases from V and 1 base from J, with 13 bases between. Germline V gives CDR1 SGHTA, CDR2 FQGTGA. The CDR3 protein is CASRTETESGANVLTF. CDR3 nucleotides: TGTGCCAGCAGAACGGAAACAGAATCTGGGGCCAACGTCCTGACTTTC.

The chain employs TRBV5-5 and TRBJ2-7, with TRBD1 matching 8 bases. The CDR3 has 14 residues. Per the germline V gene, CDR1 is SGHKS and CDR2 is YYEKEE (reference sequence). The ends lost 0 bases at V and 3 bases at J; junction bases unmatched: 2. CDR3 loop: CASSLGTGLYEQYF. CDR3 DNA: TGTGCCAGCAGCTTGGGGACAGGGCTCTACGAGCAGTACTTC.

The chain employs TRBV6-5 and TRBJ2-5, with D possibly being TRBD2 (6 bases). There are 15 residues in the CDR3. With 2 bases removed from V and 5 bases from J, the gap between germline ends came to 15 bases. Germline V gives CDR1 MNHEY, CDR2 SVGAGI. The CDR3 DNA reads as TGTGCCAGCAGTTACGGGAGACTAGAGTGGGAGACCCAGTACTTC. Amino acids: CASSYGRLEWETQYF.

On this clone: One end of the junction does not line up with germline, which may come from a read error. The chain carries TRBV7-9 and TRBJ2-6; 7 bases fit TRBD1. Germline CDR1 is SEHNR and CDR2 is FQNEAQ (reference sequence). This CDR3 contains 11 residues. CDR3 DNA: TGTGCCAGCAGCCCCGGGACAGCATTTATTTTC. It translates to CASSPGTAFIF.

The chain has TRBV27 and TRBJ1-2, with 10 nucleotides matching TRBD1. In germline, CDR1 is MNHEY, CDR2 SMNVEV (reference sequence). The CDR3 extends over 16 amino acids. Trimming took 0 bases from V and 6 from J; bases not matched to a gene: 7. The CDR3 DNA reads as TGTGCCAGCAGTTTATCGGGATGGACAGGGGGGGATGGCTACACCTTC. This sequence encodes CASSLSGWTGGDGYTF.

The chain carries TRBV6-1 and TRBJ2-1, with 8 bases identical to TRBD1. V shed 3 bases, J shed 4 bases, and the junction held 8 bases outside the gene matches. CDR3 length: 16 amino acids. Germline V lookup: CDR1 MNHNS, CDR2 SASEGT. CDR3: CASSEYDRGGYNEQFF. CDR3 DNA sequence: TGTGCCAGCAGTGAGTACGACAGGGGCGGGTACAATGAGCAGTTCTTC.

The table lists this clone with a few counts. This rearrangement joins TRBV10-2 to TRBJ1-1; no firm D call. Germline V gene data show CDR1 as WSHSY and CDR2 as SAAADI. This CDR3 contains 12 residues. Between the trimmed V and J ends, which lost 4 bases and 1 base, there was a span of 4 bases. The CDR3 DNA sequence: TGCGCCAGCAGTGGGCAGAACACTGAAGCTTTCTTT. This translates into CASSGQNTEAFF.

This clone was counted a single time. The J gene is TRBJ2-7, the V gene TRBV19; weak D call: TRBD1 (6 bases). The CDR3 totals 11 residues. V was cut by 6 bases and J by 6 bases, with 9 bases left in between. Looked up from germline, CDR1 is LNHDA and CDR2 is SQIVND (reference sequence). This CDR3 reads CASRTGSEQYF. In nucleotides, the CDR3 is TGTGCCAGTAGAACAGGGTCCGAGCAGTACTTC.

The CDR3 here is CASRYHWTGAYEQYF. Written as DNA, the CDR3 is TGTGCCAGCAGGTACCATTGGACAGGGGCCTACGAGCAGTACTTC. This chain connects TRBV28 to TRBJ2-7, with 9 bases identical to TRBD1. Germline V gene sequence: CDR1 MDHEN, CDR2 SYDVKM. The CDR3 is 15 residues long. The ends lost 6 bases at V and 2 bases at J; junction bases unmatched: 8.

This clone showed up just once. V usage is TRBV10-2 and J usage is TRBJ1-6; possibly TRBD1 for D (5 bases). The CDR3 sequence is 15 residues long. The ends were cut back, 2 bases at V and 7 bases at J, with 12 bases in the middle. Germline V gene sequence: CDR1 WSHSY, CDR2 SAAADI. As DNA, the CDR3 is TGCGCCAGCAGTGAGAGGGCAGGGCGGAATTCACCCCTCCACTTT. Amino acid sequence: CASSERAGRNSPLHF.

The V call is TRBV27, the J call TRBJ1-1; 8 bases map to TRBD1. The CDR3 is 14 residues long. The ends lost 5 bases at V and 1 base at J; junction bases unmatched: 3. Germline CDR1 MNHEY, CDR2 SMNVEV (reference sequence). Written as DNA, the CDR3 is TGTGCCAGCAGTGGAGGGACAGGGAACACTGAAGCTTTCTTT. Protein sequence: CASSGGTGNTEAFF.

V usage is TRBV27 and J usage is TRBJ1-2; 8 positions agree with TRBD1. This CDR3 region has 15 residues. The germline V gene has CDR1 MNHEY and CDR2 SMNVEV (reference sequence). Unmatched junction bases numbered 9, after V lost 5 bases and J lost 4 bases. In DNA, the CDR3 is TGTGCCAGCAGTCTGACAGGGGCCCAAAGCTATGGCTACACCTTC. Residues: CASSLTGAQSYGYTF.

A note on this clone: At one end, the junction sequence differs from germline, possibly due to a read error. This sequence joins TRBV7-9 and TRBJ1-4, with D uncertain. CDR1 is SEHNR, CDR2 FQNEAQ, per germline (reference sequence). The CDR3 is made up of 15 amino acids. The CDR3 loop is CSSSFLTTTNEKLFF. In DNA, the CDR3 is TGTTCCAGCAGCTTCCTGACAACAACTAATGAAAAACTGTTTTTT.

V gene TRBV5-3 combines with J gene TRBJ2-7; 7 bases are a match to TRBD1. TRBV5-3 qualifies as an ORF whose function is uncertain. V lost 4 bases, J lost 3 bases, and 7 bases stayed unmatched. The CDR3 spans 14 residues. The CDR3 DNA is TGTGCCAGAAGCACACAGGGGAATATCTACGAGCAGTACTTC. Its protein product is CARSTQGNIYEQYF.

The V gene is TRBV6-1, the J gene TRBJ1-2; a weak D match, TRBD1 (5 bases). This CDR3 has 14 residues. The germline V gene encodes CDR1 MNHNS and CDR2 SASEGT. The V and J ends lost 0 bases and 9 bases respectively, with 14 bases between them. In DNA, the CDR3 is TGTGCCAGCAGTGAAGCTGGGGGGACGAATCGCTACACCTTC. It specifies CASSEAGGTNRYTF.

The rearrangement links TRBV2 to TRBJ2-7; TRBD2 matches at 7 bases. Germline assignment: CDR1 SNHLY and CDR2 FYNNEI. The CDR3 sequence is 14 residues long. With 1 base clipped from V and 1 base from J, the junction kept 1 base outside the gene matches. The DNA for the CDR3 is TGTGCCAGCAGTGAAGTGGGGGGGTCCTACGAGCAGTACTTC. Protein product: CASSEVGGSYEQYF.

The V call is TRBV11-2, the J call TRBJ1-3; a possible D gene is TRBD1 (5 bases). Germline CDR1 is SGHAT and CDR2 is FQNNGV. The V end lost 1 base, the J end lost 4 bases, and 14 bases lay between the germline ends. This CDR3 has 16 residues. This CDR3 reads CASSLVTGDAGNTIYF. The CDR3 DNA follows: TGTGCCAGCAGCTTAGTGACGGGGGACGCCGGAAACACCATATATTTT.

This clone is a singleton in its sample. The same CDR3 can be traced to other DNA sequences in this sample. This chain joins TRBV6-5 and TRBJ2-3; a possible D gene is TRBD2 (6 bases). V was shortened by 2 bases and J by 1 base, with 10 bases between the two germline ends. The CDR3 extends over 15 amino acids. Germline V gene sequence: CDR1 MNHEY, CDR2 SVGAGI. The CDR3 DNA reads TGTGCCAGCAGTTACCGGGACTCCCGCACAGATACGCAGTATTTT. This encodes CASSYRDSRTDTQYF.